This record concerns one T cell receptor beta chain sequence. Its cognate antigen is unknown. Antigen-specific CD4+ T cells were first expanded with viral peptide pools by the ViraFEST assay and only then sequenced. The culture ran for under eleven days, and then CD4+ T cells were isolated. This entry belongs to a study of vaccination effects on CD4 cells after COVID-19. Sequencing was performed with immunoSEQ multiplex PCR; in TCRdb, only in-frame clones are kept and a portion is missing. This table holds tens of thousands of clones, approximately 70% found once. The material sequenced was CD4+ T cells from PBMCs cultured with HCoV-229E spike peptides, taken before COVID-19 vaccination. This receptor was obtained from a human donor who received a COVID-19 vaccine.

In nucleotides, the CDR3 is TGCAGCGTTCGATCGACAGGGGGCTACGAGCAGTACTTC. This translates into CSVRSTGGYEQYF. The genes are TRBV29-1 and TRBJ2-7, with TRBD1 matching over 9 bases. Trimming at V came to 5 bases and at J to 3 bases, leaving 5 bases not matched to a gene. The CDR3 extends over 13 amino acids. Per germline, CDR1 SQVTM and CDR2 ANQGSEA.